This T cell receptor beta chain was captured in a study of OX40 agonist ivuxolimab in advanced cancers. For context, the study as a whole: Ivuxolimab, which targeted the costimulatory receptor OX40 (CD134), was an agonistic, fully human IgG2 monoclonal antibody. Among the 52 dose-escalation patients, roughly 20 had hepatocellular carcinoma, about 15 melanoma, 9 renal cell carcinoma and 9 head and neck cancer. Three dose-escalation patients achieved partial responses, one with hepatocellular carcinoma and two with cutaneous melanoma. Patients were allowed to have had prior anti-PD-1, anti-PD-L1 or anti-CTLA-4 therapy, and around two fifths of the dose-escalation patients had been treated with checkpoint inhibitors. In the dose-escalation cohort, roughly four fifths of patients were male, and the mean age was approximately 55 years, with a range of about 23 to 80. Peripheral TCRbeta sequencing was intended to test whether TCR sequence diversity was altered and clonal T-cell expansion was caused by ivuxolimab. Intravenous ivuxolimab was administered to patients every 2 weeks at six dose levels: 0.01, 0.1, 0.3, 1.5, 3 and 10 mg/kg. The monotherapy dose-escalation portion (N of about 50 patients) of the phase I ivuxolimab trial is reported in the paper. Study-wide findings and limitations: Partial responders in the 0.1-3.0 mg/kg groups had among the lowest normalized peripheral clonal expansion, especially among CD8+ T cells. Clonal expansion of both CD4+ and CD8+ blood T cells was observed from baseline to week 6 at doses 0.1 to 3.0 mg/kg. Low levels of normalized T-cell clonal expansion were also seen in some patients who did not respond. Which antigens the clonally expanded peripheral T cells were specific for was not determined. On average, CD8+ T cells showed more expanded clones than CD4+ T cells after ivuxolimab.

Genomic DNA was isolated from the sorted cells so that the TCRbeta CDR3 region could be sequenced. TCRbeta CDR3 regions were sequenced using the immunoSEQ Assay. TCRdb retrieved this table from immuneACCESS and kept in-frame rearrangements only. Not all clones are present; in checked studies, unresolved V genes account for under half, and no reason is known for the remainder. The sample has about 89,000 clones on record, approximately 90% of them singletons. Around 0.72% of the sample is held by the ten biggest clonotypes. The germline ends are 7 bases apart after V is trimmed by 1 base and J by 5 bases. From the cysteine through the phenylalanine, the CDR3 covers 13 amino acids. Of the read, only the CDR3 DNA is kept; its 39 bases are in frame from base 1. For CDR1 and CDR2, the germline V gene lists SNHLY and FYNNEI. Patients with a history of autoimmune disease or receiving systemic immunosuppression were excluded from the trial. Peripheral blood for TCR sequencing was drawn from every dose cohort at baseline, at cycle 4 day 1 and at cycle 7 day 1. Samples came from an open-label, multicenter, first-in-human phase I dose-escalation trial of ivuxolimab. Adults with locally advanced or metastatic melanoma, renal cell, hepatocellular, or head and neck squamous cell carcinoma were enrolled in the trial. Before TCR sequencing, CD4+ T cells and CD8+ T cells were sorted from peripheral blood as separate populations.

To note about this clone: Its antigen is still unknown. Base quality data are lacking; no much larger clone is found one base away.

Sequencing was performed on CD4+ or CD8+ T cells sorted from blood, taken in a trial of the OX40 agonist ivuxolimab. This receptor was taken from an adult with an advanced solid tumor such as melanoma, head and neck, liver or kidney cancer. The V gene is TRBV2 and the J gene is TRBJ2-3, with an unclear D gene assignment. The CDR3 region: CASSEDLRDTQYF. The sequence in DNA is TGTGCCAGCAGTGAAGACTTAAGAGATACGCAGTATTTT.